This TCR beta chain was captured in a study of early T cells in non-severe SARS-CoV-2 infection. The CDR3 length is 14 residues. Per the germline V gene, CDR1 is SEHNR and CDR2 is FQNEAQ (reference sequence). Deletions cut 0 bases from V and 2 bases from J, with 6 bases between. TCRdb reprocessed the 5' RACE reads via MiXCR and lists one record per CDR3 protein. This table holds about 83,000 distinct CDR3 sequences, 10% found once. This specimen consisted of whole blood, obtained at baseline. The chain recombines TRBV7-9 with TRBJ2-3, with D uncertain. This TCR came from an adult who was a healthcare worker with PCR-confirmed SARS-CoV-2 infection or an uninfected control (not recorded which). The CDR3 DNA sequence: TGTGCCAGCAGCTTAGCTCTCAACACAGATACGCAGTATTTT. Its protein product is CASSLALNTDTQYF.